These T cell receptor beta chains were read from a single sample in a study of Graves' ophthalmopathy and Graves' hyperthyroidism. TCRdb reanalysed the multiplex PCR reads using MiXCR and keeps one entry per CDR3 protein. This sample has about 1.1 million distinct CDR3 sequences; less than 45% occur once, and the top ten carry 11%. The sample taken for sequencing was peripheral blood or thyroid tissue (not recorded which). The receptors shown here come from an adult man with Graves' hyperthyroidism. CDR3s include the opening cysteine and the closing phenylalanine or tryptophan. Each record gives: clone size, V gene, J gene, D gene, CDR3 DNA, CDR3 protein. The D gene is left open where the match is weak. Expanded clones get a size class; other rows say once, few or many, or leave the size out.

>few|TRBV2|TRBJ1-1|NA
TGTGCCAGCAGTGAAGAACGGGGAGGAACTGAAGCTTTCTTT
CASSEERGGTEAFF
>many|TRBV5-1|TRBJ2-7|NA
TGCGCCAGCAGCCTTCCGGGACAACAGCGGGAGCAGTACTTC
CASSLPGQQREQYF
>NA|TRBV7-9|TRBJ1-5|NA
TGTGCCAGCTCCGGGAGTCGTGATCAGCCCCAGCATTTT
CASSGSRDQPQHF
>NA|TRBV11-2|TRBJ2-5|NA
TGTGCCAGCAGCTTATTTAACAACCCCCAAGAGACCCAGTACTTC
CASSLFNNPQETQYF
>NA|TRBV5-1|TRBJ2-5|NA
TGCGCCAGCAGCCGCGTCAGGGATCCCGGAGAGACCCAGTACTTC
CASSRVRDPGETQYF
>many|TRBV5-5|TRBJ1-6|NA
TGTGCCAGCAGTCTACACATTCTGGAGGAGAATTCACCCCTCCACTTT
CASSLHILEENSPLHF
>many|TRBV15|TRBJ1-5|NA
TGTGCCACCAGCCGGCTTGATCAGCCCCAGCATTTT
CATSRLDQPQHF
>few|TRBV7-9|TRBJ2-5|TRBD2
TGTGCCAGCAGCCGGACTAGCGGGCCCTCGAGGGAGACCCAGTACTTC
CASSRTSGPSRETQYF
>once|TRBV7-9|TRBJ2-5|NA
TGTGCCAGCAGCGTTGAGAAGGCCAGCCAATATCAAGAGACCCAGTACTTC
CASSVEKASQYQETQYF
>NA|TRBV29-1|TRBJ1-4|NA
TGCAGCGCCCTACTCGGGGCCGATGAAAAACTGTTTTTT
CSALLGADEKLFF
>many|TRBV28|TRBJ2-5|NA
TGTGCCAGCAGTCAGACAGAGACCCAGTACTTC
CASSQTETQYF
>NA|TRBV10-3|TRBJ2-5|NA
TGTGCCAGCACCGACCGCCGCGAGCTCAGAGAGACCCAGTACTTC
CASTDRRELRETQYF
>NA|TRBV10-3|TRBJ1-2|NA
TGTGCCATCCAGGAGGGGGTTAGAGGTTTCTATGGCTACACCTTC
CAIQEGVRGFYGYTF
>NA|TRBV29-1|TRBJ2-7|NA
TGCAGCGTTGGGGGGAGCAGTGGCGGAGAGAAGAGAGGATACGAGCAGTACTTC
CSVGGSSGGEKRGYEQYF
>many|TRBV5-4|TRBJ1-6|NA
TGTGCCAGCAGCTTGGATGGAGGAGGTGTCCCCCACTTT
CASSLDGGGVPHF
>NA|TRBV5-1|TRBJ1-6|NA
TGCGCCAGCAGCTTGACCTGGGACGGGTCACCCCTCCACTTT
CASSLTWDGSPLHF
>few|TRBV19|TRBJ2-7|NA
TGTGCCAGTAGTTTCTTTGGGGGTCTCAGTTTCGTCGGGGACGAGCAGTACTTC
CASSFFGGLSFVGDEQYF
>many|TRBV20-1|TRBJ2-7|TRBD2
TGCAGTGCTAGAGATCCCCTAGCGGGAGCGAAGTACGAGCAGTACTTC
CSARDPLAGAKYEQYF
>NA|TRBV15|TRBJ2-7|TRBD1
TGTGCCACTCCGGACAGAGATGACAGGGGGCAATACTTC
CATPDRDDRGQYF
>NA|TRBV6-6|TRBJ2-7|TRBD2
TGTGCCAGCACGGAGCGGGAGTACGAGCAGTACTTC
CASTEREYEQYF
>NA|TRBV10-3|TRBJ2-7|TRBD1
TGTGCCACCCAAGGGACAGGGGGGTACGAGCAGTACTTC
CATQGTGGYEQYF
>many|TRBV12-3/TRBV12-4|TRBJ1-4|NA
TGTGCCAGCAGTCCTGAGCCCCACCCAAATGAAAAACTGTTTTTT
CASSPEPHPNEKLFF
>many|TRBV7-2|TRBJ1-1|TRBD1
TGTGCCAGCAGCTTAGGTCGGGACAGGGGGCCCCAGGGGCGGTATTTCTTT
CASSLGRDRGPQGRYFF
>few|TRBV3-1|TRBJ2-7|NA
TGTGCCAGCAGCCATGGACAGAACGAGCAGTACTTC
CASSHGQNEQYF
>NA|TRBV15|TRBJ1-6|NA
TGTGCCACCAGCGCCCTCGGGGGCTTTGGGTCACCCCTCCACTTT
CATSALGGFGSPLHF
>NA|TRBV28|TRBJ1-5|TRBD1
TGTGCCAGCAGTCCCCTCGACAGGGCCAATCAGCCCCAGCATTTT
CASSPLDRANQPQHF
>many|TRBV2|TRBJ1-2|TRBD1
TGTGCCAGCAGGACAGGGTGGCACTATGGCTACACCTTC
CASRTGWHYGYTF
>many|TRBV7-9|TRBJ1-5|NA
TGTGCCAGCAGCGCGAATCTAGTCCAGCATTTT
CASSANLVQHF
>few|TRBV12-3/TRBV12-4|TRBJ1-4|TRBD1
TGTGCCAGCAGTTCAGACAGGGAGGGGAGTGAAAAACTGTTTTTT
CASSSDREGSEKLFF
>NA|TRBV2|TRBJ2-2|TRBD1
TGTGCCAGCAGTGTCAGCGTGACCGGGACAGAGAACACCGGGGAGCTGTTTTTT
CASSVSVTGTENTGELFF
>NA|TRBV10-3|TRBJ2-7|TRBD2
TGTGCCAGCTATCCGGGGGGGGGCTCCTACGAGCAGTACTTC
CASYPGGGSYEQYF
>NA|TRBV20-1|TRBJ2-2|NA
TGCAGTGCTAGTTACGGCATGGCCGGGGAGCTGTTTTTT
CSASYGMAGELFF
>many|TRBV29-1|TRBJ2-7|NA
TGCAGCGTCGCCCGGACGGGAACCTACGAGCAGTACTTC
CSVARTGTYEQYF
>many|TRBV7-8|TRBJ2-2|NA
TGTGCCAGCAGCCCGAGGGCCAGGAGGAACACCGGGGAGCTGTTTTTT
CASSPRARRNTGELFF
>few|TRBV30|TRBJ2-7|TRBD2
TGTGCCAACCAAGCCCGGGGGGGGGCCTACGAGCAGTACTTC
CANQARGGAYEQYF
>NA|TRBV29-1|TRBJ2-5|NA
TGCAGCTTAGGGAATCTTCAGGGTGCGAAGACCCAGTACTTC
CSLGNLQGAKTQYF
>NA|TRBV15|TRBJ1-2|NA
TGTGCCACCAGCAGCTCCCAGACTCTTTGGAATGGCTACACCTTC
CATSSSQTLWNGYTF
>many|TRBV20-1|TRBJ1-1|NA
TGCAGTGCTAGAGAAAGGGTCGGTCGGACTGAAGCTTTCTTT
CSARERVGRTEAFF
>NA|TRBV6-2/TRBV6-3|TRBJ2-6|NA
TGTGCCAGCCGGGGGAACAGGGCCAGCTCTGGGGCCAACGTCCTGACTTTC
CASRGNRASSGANVLTF
>many|TRBV6-6|TRBJ1-2|TRBD1
TGTGCCAGCACCGGGACAGGGGGCGCGAAAGGCTACACCTTC
CASTGTGGAKGYTF
>many|TRBV29-1|TRBJ2-7|NA
TGCAGCGTTCGGGACGGCTACGAGCAGTACTTC
CSVRDGYEQYF
>NA|TRBV9|TRBJ1-4|NA
TGTGCCAGCAGTGGACATACCTTGGGGGAAAAACTGTTTTTT
CASSGHTLGEKLFF
>many|TRBV10-3|TRBJ2-7|NA
TGTGCCACCGGGATTTCCTACGAGCAGTACTTC
CATGISYEQYF
>many|TRBV15|TRBJ1-5|NA
TGTGCCACCAGCAGAGGAGGGGTAGATCAGCCCCAGCATTTT
CATSRGGVDQPQHF
>few|TRBV10-3|TRBJ1-5|NA
TGTGCCATCAGTGAGAGGGGCGGGAGTCAGCCCCAGCATTTT
CAISERGGSQPQHF
>many|TRBV29-1|TRBJ1-2|NA
TGCAGCGCCGACACTAACTATGGCTACACCTTC
CSADTNYGYTF